Below are 28 T cell receptor beta chains sequenced from a single sample in a study of blood T cell repertoires in COVID-19. Only in-frame clones appear in the TCRdb table, and some are missing; sequencing was by immunoSEQ multiplex PCR. In the table there are 200,000 to 250,000 clones, around four fifths of which are singletons. Sequencing was performed on peripheral blood. Receptor source: a woman aged 65 to 85 with acute or convalescent COVID-19.

The chain employs TRBV4-1 and TRBJ1-5; D gene ambiguous. The CDR3 loop spans 13 amino acids. Trimming stripped 5 bases from V and 8 bases from J, with 13 bases between. The germline gives CDR1 MGHRA, CDR2 YSYEKL. The CDR3 sequence: CASSVQVLEPQHF. As DNA, the CDR3 is TGCGCCAGCAGCGTGCAGGTTCTGGAGCCCCAGCATTTT.

This chain joins TRBV27 and TRBJ1-4; perhaps TRBD1 as D (5 bases). The V gene lost 2 bases and the J gene lost 8 bases, with 12 bases spanning the gap. CDR1 is MNHEY and CDR2 is SMNVEV in the germline V gene (reference sequence). The CDR3 length is 14 residues. The chain's CDR3 is CASSLRGLGEKLFF. As DNA, the CDR3 is TGTGCCAGCAGTTTAAGGGGCCTGGGGGAAAAACTGTTTTTT.

The chain combines TRBV19 with TRBJ1-1, with a tentative D call TRBD1 (6 bases). The CDR3 covers 15 residues. V dropped 8 bases and J dropped 5 bases, with 21 bases sitting between them. In germline, CDR1 is LNHDA, CDR2 SQIVND (reference sequence). The CDR3 loop reads CASLRDIGWSTEAFF. CDR3 DNA sequence: TGTGCCAGTCTACGGGACATAGGGTGGAGTACTGAAGCTTTCTTT.

This clone has only one observation. This chain connects TRBV10-3 to TRBJ2-1; 8 bases are shared with TRBD2. CDR1 is ENHRY and CDR2 is SYGVKD in the germline V gene. The length of the CDR3 is 14 residues. After removal of 10 bases from V and 7 bases from J, the junction contained 12 bases not matched to a gene. CDR3 bases: TGTGCCAGCCGGGACTCATTAGCGGGGAATGAGCAGTTCTTC. Protein product: CASRDSLAGNEQFF.

This clone was seen a single time. The rearrangement links TRBV5-1 to TRBJ2-1; D is undetermined. V lost 2 bases and J lost 8, with 8 bases in between. Germline V gene sequence: CDR1 SGHRS, CDR2 YFSETQ. The CDR3 length is 12 residues. CDR3: CASSFTSDEQFF. Written as DNA, the CDR3 is TGCGCCAGCAGCTTCACAAGCGATGAGCAGTTCTTC.

The chain joins TRBV19 to TRBJ1-3; TRBD1 agrees at 9 bases. After removal of 10 bases from V and 0 bases from J, the junction contained 7 bases not matched to a gene. CDR1 and CDR2 (germline): LNHDA, SQIVND (reference sequence). This CDR3 is built from 15 residues. Written as DNA, the CDR3 is TGTGCCACAACCGGGACAGGGATCTCTGGAAACACCATATATTTT. As protein: CATTGTGISGNTIYF.

This clone was seen only once. The chain recombines TRBV20-1 with TRBJ2-7, with a possible D match to TRBD1 (6 bases). CDR1 is DFQATT, CDR2 SNEGSKA, per germline (reference sequence). This CDR3 spans 11 amino acids. The germline V and J ends were trimmed by 3 bases and 10 bases, with 13 bases remaining between them. DNA for the CDR3: TGCAGTGCTAGTCCGGGACAACTCCAGTACTTC. This sequence encodes CSASPGQLQYF.

The V gene is TRBV4-2, the J gene TRBJ2-7; 10 nucleotides agree with TRBD2. From germline, CDR1 is LGHNA and CDR2 YNFKEQ. The CDR3 runs 16 residues. Trimming cost V 3 bases and J 4 bases; bases outside gene matches: 9. CDR3 in amino acids: CASSHILAGDPYEQYF. CDR3 nucleotides: TGTGCCAGCAGCCACATTCTAGCGGGGGACCCTTACGAGCAGTACTTC.

In nucleotides, the CDR3 is TGTGCCAGCAGTCCACAGGCTTTTGAGGATGGCTACACCTTC. This gives the protein CASSPQAFEDGYTF. The chain joins TRBV6-6 to TRBJ1-2; weak D call: TRBD1 (5 bases). V was trimmed by 5 bases and J by 6 bases, leaving 16 bases between them. The germline V gene has CDR1 MNHNY and CDR2 SVGAGI (reference sequence). The CDR3 runs to 14 residues.

The chain uses TRBV7-9 and TRBJ2-5; 7 bases align to TRBD1. Germline CDR1 SEHNR, CDR2 FQNEAQ (reference sequence). Germline trimming cut 7 bases from V and 1 base from J; bases unmatched to any gene: 9. CDR3 length equals 15 residues. CDR3 DNA sequence: TGTGCCAGCACCAAGGGGGCGAATATCCAAGAGACCCAGTACTTC. It yields the protein CASTKGANIQETQYF.

The chain uses TRBV28 and TRBJ1-2; D is undetermined. V shed 3 bases and J shed 7 bases, with 15 bases lying between them. Germline values: CDR1 MDHEN, CDR2 SYDVKM. This CDR3 is 14 amino acids long. CDR3 protein: CASSFQRGSVGYTF. The CDR3 DNA reads as TGTGCCAGCAGTTTTCAACGGGGAAGCGTTGGCTACACCTTC.

The V and J genes are TRBV30 and TRBJ1-2; D gene ambiguous. Trimming took off 0 bases at V and 4 bases at J, with 15 bases between the two ends. Germline V gene sequence: CDR1 GTSNPN, CDR2 SVGIG (reference sequence). The CDR3 contains 15 residues. The CDR3 nucleotides are TGTGCCTGGAGTGTACGTGGCCTTCCGGGCTATGGCTACACCTTC. Its translation: CAWSVRGLPGYGYTF.

J is TRBJ2-2 and V is TRBV9; 7 bases fit TRBD1. CDR1 is SGDLS and CDR2 is YYNGEE in the germline V gene. V gave up 0 bases and J gave up 5 bases; unmatched junction bases: 4. The CDR3 contains 15 residues. CDR3 sequence reads: CASSVARQGTGELFF. In DNA, the CDR3 is TGTGCCAGCAGCGTAGCGCGACAGGGAACCGGGGAGCTGTTTTTT.

This clone was seen more than once but under ten times. The genes are TRBV6-6 and TRBJ1-2; 8 bases match TRBD1. The CDR3 loop spans 16 amino acids. Germline V lookup: CDR1 MNHNY, CDR2 SVGAGI (reference sequence). The junction had 13 bases not matched to a gene; V was cut back by 6 bases and J by 4 bases. The CDR3 bases are TGTGCCAGCAGGCGTAAACGGGACAGGATTTCCTATGGCTACACCTTC. This translates into CASRRKRDRISYGYTF.

This clone appeared once. The rearrangement links TRBV6-5 to TRBJ2-3; D remains ambiguous. The CDR3 contains 13 residues. With 6 bases removed from V and 4 bases from J, the gap between germline ends came to 11 bases. The germline gives CDR1 MNHEY, CDR2 SVGAGI. The CDR3 coding sequence is TGTGCCAGCAGCCTAGAACGTTCAGATACGCAGTATTTT. Its protein product is CASSLERSDTQYF.

This rearrangement joins TRBV5-4 to TRBJ2-3; 9 positions match TRBD2. The CDR3 covers 16 residues. Germline values: CDR1 SGHNT, CDR2 YYREEE (reference sequence). The ends lost 4 bases at V and 0 bases at J; junction bases unmatched: 6. This CDR3 reads CASSIQRGASTDTQYF. CDR3 DNA: TGTGCCAGCAGCATCCAGCGGGGGGCCAGCACAGATACGCAGTATTTT.

The chain links TRBV5-1 to TRBJ2-3; maybe TRBD1 (6 bases). The CDR3 is 12 residues long. Germline V gene sequence: CDR1 SGHRS, CDR2 YFSETQ. The V and J ends lost 5 bases and 5 bases respectively, with 9 bases between them. CDR3 in DNA: TGCGCCAGCAGTGTGGGACAAGATACGCAGTATTTT. Its protein product is CASSVGQDTQYF.

V is TRBV5-1 and J is TRBJ1-1; possible D gene TRBD1, 6 bases. The germline V and J ends were trimmed by 2 bases and 6 bases, with 8 bases remaining between them. The CDR3 is 12 amino acids. The V gene's germline CDR1 is SGHRS and CDR2 YFSETQ. CDR3 nucleotide sequence: TGCGCCAGCAGCTTCAGGGGTTCTGAAGCTTTCTTT. Translating it yields CASSFRGSEAFF.

The chain links TRBV19 to TRBJ1-3; 9 nucleotides line up with TRBD1. V lost 3 bases, J lost 0 bases, and 6 bases stayed unmatched. Germline-derived CDR1 and CDR2 are LNHDA and SQIVND (reference sequence). The CDR3 is made up of 17 amino acids. The CDR3 sequence is CASSMGTGPSSGNTIYF. In nucleotides, the CDR3 is TGTGCCAGTAGTATGGGGACAGGGCCAAGCTCTGGAAACACCATATATTTT.

The chain is built from TRBV28 and TRBJ2-1, with TRBD1 matching over 9 bases. Germline CDR1 is MDHEN and CDR2 is SYDVKM. The V gene end was trimmed by 2 bases and the J gene end by 3 bases; junction bases not matched to a gene: 2. CDR3 length: 15 residues. The chain's CDR3 is CASSLGGQGYNEQFF. The CDR3 region has the DNA TGTGCCAGCAGTTTAGGGGGACAGGGCTACAATGAGCAGTTCTTC.

The chain couples TRBV7-8 to TRBJ1-2; D is uncertain. Trimming took 1 base from V and 4 from J, leaving 13 bases between them. Germline CDR1 is SGHVS and CDR2 is FQNEAQ. The CDR3 sequence is 15 residues long. CDR3 in amino acids: CASSLDWKQPYGYTF. The CDR3 nucleotides read TGTGCCAGCAGCTTAGATTGGAAACAGCCCTATGGCTACACCTTC.

The V call is TRBV5-4, the J call TRBJ1-4, with 8 bases identical to TRBD1. This CDR3 comprises 14 residues. V lost 3 bases, J lost 8 bases, and 6 bases stayed unmatched. Looked up from germline, CDR1 is SGHNT and CDR2 is YYREEE (reference sequence). In DNA, the CDR3 is TGTGCCAGCAGCTACAGGGGGATCGGAGAAAAACTGTTTTTT. Amino acid sequence: CASSYRGIGEKLFF.

This chain links TRBV7-6 with TRBJ2-6, with a weak D call TRBD2 (5 bases). Germline CDR1 and CDR2: SGHVS and FNYEAQ. This CDR3 has 16 residues. The ends were cut back, 4 bases at V and 2 bases at J, with 12 bases in the middle. The CDR3 DNA reads TGTGCCAGCAGCTCGGACTCGTTGGCTGGGGCCAACGTCCTGACTTTC. This gives the protein CASSSDSLAGANVLTF.

The chain combines TRBV5-1 with TRBJ2-7; TRBD1 matches at 8 bases. Losses at the gene ends were 3 bases for V and 5 bases for J; bases not matched to a gene: 10. CDR1 is SGHRS and CDR2 is YFSETQ in the germline V gene. The CDR3 sequence is 15 residues long. The CDR3 protein is CASSYTQGASNEQYF. The CDR3 coding sequence is TGCGCCAGCAGCTATACTCAGGGGGCCTCGAACGAGCAGTACTTC.

The rearrangement uses TRBV2 and TRBJ2-7; 10 bases align to TRBD2. This CDR3 comprises 13 residues. The V gene's germline CDR1 is SNHLY and CDR2 FYNNEI. Trimming cost V 7 bases and J 0 bases; bases outside gene matches: 0. Written as DNA, the CDR3 is TGTGCCAGCACTAGCGGGAGCTCCTACGAGCAGTACTTC. Translation: CASTSGSSYEQYF.

The chain has TRBV19 and TRBJ1-5; D call uncertain. The CDR3 runs to 16 residues. The germline V gene encodes CDR1 LNHDA and CDR2 SQIVND (reference sequence). V lost 4 bases, J lost 1 base, and 14 bases lay in between. CDR3 nucleotide sequence: TGTGCCAGTAGTAATTGGAACGACGGGAGCAATCAGCCCCAGCATTTT. Amino acid sequence: CASSNWNDGSNQPQHF.

This chain links TRBV3-1 (or the pseudogene TRBV3-2) with TRBJ1-1, with no clear D. Germline CDR1 LGHDT, CDR2 YNNKEL (reference sequence). The V gene lost 4 bases and the J gene lost 1 base, with 13 bases spanning the gap. The CDR3 totals 15 residues. The CDR3 nucleotides read TGTGCCAGCAGCCCCTTCGGACTTCAGAACACTGAAGCTTTCTTT. Encoded protein: CASSPFGLQNTEAFF.

The chain links TRBV6-2 or TRBV6-3 to TRBJ1-5, with D possibly TRBD1 on 6 matching bases. Germline lookup yields CDR1 MNHEY and CDR2 SVGEGT. The V end lost 6 bases, the J end lost 3 bases, and 12 bases lay between the germline ends. The CDR3 loop spans 14 amino acids. CDR3 amino acids: CASSWTVTNQPQHF. The CDR3 coding sequence is TGTGCCAGCAGCTGGACAGTGACCAATCAGCCCCAGCATTTT.